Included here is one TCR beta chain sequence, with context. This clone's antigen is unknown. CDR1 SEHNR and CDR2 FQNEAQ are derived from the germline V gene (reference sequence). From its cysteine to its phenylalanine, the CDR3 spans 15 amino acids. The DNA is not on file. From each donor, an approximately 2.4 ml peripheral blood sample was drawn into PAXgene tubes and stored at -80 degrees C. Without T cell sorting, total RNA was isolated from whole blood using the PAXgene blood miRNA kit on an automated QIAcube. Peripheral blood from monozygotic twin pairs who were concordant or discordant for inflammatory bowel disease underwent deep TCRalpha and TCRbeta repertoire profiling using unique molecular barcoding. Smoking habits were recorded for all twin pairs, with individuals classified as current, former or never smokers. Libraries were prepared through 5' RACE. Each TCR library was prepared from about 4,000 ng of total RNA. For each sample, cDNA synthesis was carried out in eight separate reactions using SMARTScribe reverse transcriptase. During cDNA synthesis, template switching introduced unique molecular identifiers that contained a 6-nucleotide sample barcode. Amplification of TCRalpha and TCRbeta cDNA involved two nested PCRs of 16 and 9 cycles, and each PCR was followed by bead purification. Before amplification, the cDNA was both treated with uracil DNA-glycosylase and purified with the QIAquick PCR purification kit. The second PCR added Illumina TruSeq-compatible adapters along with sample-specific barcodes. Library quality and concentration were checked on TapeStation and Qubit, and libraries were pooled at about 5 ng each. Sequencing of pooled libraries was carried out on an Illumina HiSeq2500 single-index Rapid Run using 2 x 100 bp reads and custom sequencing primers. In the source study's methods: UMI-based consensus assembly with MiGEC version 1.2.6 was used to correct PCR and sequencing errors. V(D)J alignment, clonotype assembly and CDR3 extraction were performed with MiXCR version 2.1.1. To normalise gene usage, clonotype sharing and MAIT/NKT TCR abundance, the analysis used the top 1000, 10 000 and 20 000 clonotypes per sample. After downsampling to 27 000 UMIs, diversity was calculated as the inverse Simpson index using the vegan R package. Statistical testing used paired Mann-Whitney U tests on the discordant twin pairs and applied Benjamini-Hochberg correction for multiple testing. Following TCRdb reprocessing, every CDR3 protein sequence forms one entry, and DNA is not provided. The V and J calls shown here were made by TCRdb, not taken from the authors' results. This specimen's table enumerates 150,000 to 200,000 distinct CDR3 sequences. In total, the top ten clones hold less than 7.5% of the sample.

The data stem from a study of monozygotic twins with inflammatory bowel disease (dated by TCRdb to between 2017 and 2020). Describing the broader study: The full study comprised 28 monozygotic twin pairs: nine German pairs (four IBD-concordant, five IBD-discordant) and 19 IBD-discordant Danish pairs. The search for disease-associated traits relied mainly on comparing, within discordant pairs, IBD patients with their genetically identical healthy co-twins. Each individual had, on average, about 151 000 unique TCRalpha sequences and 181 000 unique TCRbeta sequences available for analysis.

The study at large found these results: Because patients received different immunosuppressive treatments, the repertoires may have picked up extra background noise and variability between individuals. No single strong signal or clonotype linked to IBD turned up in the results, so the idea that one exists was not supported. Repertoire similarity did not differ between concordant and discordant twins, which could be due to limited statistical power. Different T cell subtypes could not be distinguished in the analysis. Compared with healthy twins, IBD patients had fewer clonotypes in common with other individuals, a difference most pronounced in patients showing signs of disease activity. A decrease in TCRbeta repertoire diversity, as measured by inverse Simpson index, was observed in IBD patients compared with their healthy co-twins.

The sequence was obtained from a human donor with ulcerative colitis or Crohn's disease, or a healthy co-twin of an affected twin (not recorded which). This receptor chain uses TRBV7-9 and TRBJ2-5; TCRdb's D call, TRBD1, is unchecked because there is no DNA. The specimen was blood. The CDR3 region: CASSPRDGQGETQYF. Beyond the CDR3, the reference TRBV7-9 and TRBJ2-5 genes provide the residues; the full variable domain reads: DTGVSQNPRHKITKRGQNVTFRCDPISEHNRLYWYRQTLGQGPEFLTYFQNEAQLEKSRLLSDRFSAERPKGSFSTLEIQRTEQGDSAMYLCASSPRDGQGETQYFGPGTRLLVL.